These 9 T cell receptor beta chains originate from one sample sequenced in a study of cytomegalovirus exposure and HLA in healthy donors. PCR amplification relied on 60 Vbeta primers (plus 13 Jbeta primers). Only in-frame clones appear in the TCRdb table, and some are missing; sequencing was by immunoSEQ multiplex PCR. The profile shows around 91,000 clones, roughly 78% of them singletons. Sequenced sample: PBMCs. The receptor source for this set is a male donor in good health and CMV-seropositive.

The CDR3 sequence is CASSVEEGETYEQYF. CDR3 nucleotides: TGTGCCAGCAGCGTAGAGGAGGGAGAAACCTACGAGCAGTACTTC. The chain carries TRBV9 and TRBJ2-7; a possible D gene is TRBD2 (6 bases). Trimming left V 0 bases short and J 2 bases short, with 12 bases between. Per germline, CDR1 SGDLS and CDR2 YYNGEE. CDR3 length equals 15 residues.

J is TRBJ2-7 and V is TRBV27; TRBD2 is a possible D gene (6 bases). V lost 7 bases to trimming and J lost 0 bases, with 19 bases between them. The CDR3 runs 16 residues. The germline gives CDR1 MNHEY, CDR2 SMNVEV (reference sequence). This chain's CDR3 is CASNKHGSGVSYEQYF. The CDR3 region has the DNA TGTGCCAGCAATAAACACGGATCGGGGGTCTCCTACGAGCAGTACTTC.

The chain links TRBV5-1 to TRBJ2-3, with 7 bases aligning to TRBD2. CDR3 size: 16 residues. CDR1 and CDR2 (germline): SGHRS, YFSETQ. The V gene end was trimmed by 0 bases and the J gene end by 1 base; junction bases not matched to a gene: 5. CDR3 sequence (DNA): TGCGCCAGCAGCTTGGCGGGGGGATTTGGCACAGATACGCAGTATTTT. It translates to CASSLAGGFGTDTQYF.

The chain recombines TRBV7-9 with TRBJ2-2; 8 bases agree with TRBD1. The CDR3 runs 18 residues. Germline CDR1 SEHNR, CDR2 FQNEAQ (reference sequence). The V gene end was trimmed by 5 bases and the J gene end by 7 bases; junction bases not matched to a gene: 18. In nucleotides, the CDR3 is TGTGCCAGCAGCCCGCTTGGACAGGGAGGTCCCGTCAGCGGGGAGCTGTTTTTT. Encoded protein: CASSPLGQGGPVSGELFF.

The chain uses TRBV5-1 and TRBJ2-3; 7 bases align to TRBD2. This CDR3 has 15 amino acids. In germline, CDR1 is SGHRS, CDR2 YFSETQ. Trimming took 2 bases from V and 6 from J; bases not matched to a gene: 9. CDR3 residues: CASSLRGTMGDTQYF. CDR3 DNA: TGCGCCAGCAGCTTACGCGGGACTATGGGGGATACGCAGTATTTT.

The V gene is TRBV5-1, the J gene TRBJ2-1, with TRBD2 matching 13 bases. The CDR3 length is 16 residues. V lost 0 bases to trimming and J lost 8 bases; unmatched junction nucleotides: 5. Germline lookup yields CDR1 SGHRS and CDR2 YFSETQ. CDR3 residues: CASSLEGLAGVDEQFF. The CDR3 nucleotides are TGCGCCAGCAGCTTGGAAGGACTAGCGGGAGTGGATGAGCAGTTCTTC.

In this sample, this clone turned up a few times. This chain uses TRBV7-3 with TRBJ1-1; D gene uncertain. Trimming left V 3 bases short and J 0 bases short, with 8 bases between. CDR1 and CDR2 (germline): SGHTA, FQGTGA. This CDR3 is 14 amino acids long. The CDR3 DNA follows: TGTGCCAGCAGCTTTTCCGGGGTGAACACTGAAGCTTTCTTT. This sequence encodes CASSFSGVNTEAFF.

Notes on this clone: The junction differs from germline at one of its ends, possibly a read error. The rearrangement uses TRBV4-2 and TRBJ2-7, with 14 bases aligning to TRBD2. This CDR3 has 19 residues. Germline V gives CDR1 LGHNA, CDR2 YNFKEQ. CDR3 nucleotide sequence: TGTGCCAGCAGCCAAGGGGTCGCGGGACTAGCGGGAGAAATCTACGGGCAGTACTTC. This gives the protein CASSQGVAGLAGEIYGQYF.

The chain joins TRBV7-9 to TRBJ2-5; D remains unclear. Germline values: CDR1 SEHNR, CDR2 FQNEAQ (reference sequence). There are 12 residues in the CDR3. V was trimmed by 11 bases and J by 1 base, leaving 11 bases between them. The CDR3 nucleotides are TGTGCCTCGAGTCCCATCCAAGAGACCCAGTACTTC. Its protein product is CASSPIQETQYF.